This TCR beta chain was retrieved from a study of HIV-infected patients and healthy controls. Follow-up blood was drawn about 14 weeks, roughly three months, after antiretroviral therapy began. All unsorted peripheral T cells were captured because whole blood was used without fractionation. This CDR3 spans 15 amino acids. The germline CDR1 and CDR2 sequences are GTSNPN and SVGIG (reference sequence). Trimming shortened V by 0 bases and J by 0 bases, and 12 bases separated the two germline ends. This clonotype was counted ten times or more. cDNA was made from around 0.5 ug RNA using alpha and beta constant primers. Each of the alpha and beta chains got its own library through chain-specific third strand synthesis with indices. TCRdb itself ran the 5' RACE reads through MiXCR, one entry per CDR3 protein. The sample includes about 6,500 distinct CDR3 sequences, around 7.7% of them seen just once.

The source is an adult with HIV infection. The sequenced sample was blood, obtained during antiretroviral therapy. This chain joins TRBV30 and TRBJ2-7; tentative D call: TRBD1 (5 bases). CDR3 coding DNA: TGTGCCTGGAGTGTCCCCCAGGGCTCCTCCTACGAGCAGTACTTC. Translating it yields CAWSVPQGSSYEQYF.